The 17 T cell receptor beta chains below were found in one sample sequenced in a study of T cells in Graves' hyperthyroidism and ophthalmopathy (dated 2019 in TCRdb). The method behind the library was multiplex PCR. TCRdb lists the instrument as Illumina HiSeq 2000. TCR beta CDR3 regions were amplified from RNA transcripts. A first-round RT-PCR of the TCR CDR3 used the HTBI primer set with the Qiagen OneStep RT-PCR kit. Clones were called with MiXCR by TCRdb after fastp trimmed the public reads at Q25, and only in-frame beta chains were retained. Each CDR3 protein gets just one entry, which takes the most common genes and DNA from the rows behind it. The sample table contains roughly 400,000 distinct CDR3 sequences; only one count was recorded for 11% to 15% of them. The biggest ten clones account for under 30% of the sample. Sequences were obtained from blood. These TCRs come from a man in his fifties with Graves' ophthalmopathy.

This clonotype was counted a few times. The chain has TRBV29-1 and TRBJ1-6; D possibly corresponds to TRBD1 (6 bases). The CDR3 spans 15 residues. Trimming removed 7 bases from V and 9 bases from J, with 22 bases in between. CDR1 is SQVTM and CDR2 is ANQGSEA in the germline V gene. CDR3 region: CSARTEGSVGSPLHF. In DNA, the CDR3 is TGCAGCGCTAGGACAGAGGGGTCTGTCGGTTCACCCCTCCACTTT.

This clonotype was counted ten times or more. The genes are TRBV27 and TRBJ1-2, with 7 positions matching TRBD1. The CDR3 has 17 residues. With 6 bases clipped from V and 4 bases from J, the junction kept 17 bases outside the gene matches. CDR1 and CDR2 from the germline V gene are MNHEY and SMNVEV (reference sequence). The CDR3 DNA reads as TGTGCCAGCAGCCGACTGGCCGGGACAGCTCAGTCCTATGGCTACACCTTC. Protein sequence: CASSRLAGTAQSYGYTF.

This clonotype was observed a few times. The rearrangement links TRBV19 to TRBJ2-3; 8 bases are shared with TRBD2. V shed 9 bases, J shed 3 bases, and the junction held 11 bases outside the gene matches. This CDR3 comprises 15 residues. Germline-derived CDR1 and CDR2 are LNHDA and SQIVND (reference sequence). This CDR3 reads CASTPGGGITDTQYF. For the CDR3, the DNA is TGTGCCAGCACCCCAGGCGGGGGGATAACAGATACGCAGTATTTT.

This clonotype was observed many times. The DNA for the CDR3 is TGTGCCAGCTCACAAAGGGACACCGGGGAGCTGTTTTTT. Its protein is CASSQRDTGELFF. V and J are TRBV18 and TRBJ2-2; D not resolved. V lost 4 bases and J 3 bases, leaving 6 bases between the germline ends. Germline loops: CDR1 KGHSH, CDR2 LQKENI. This CDR3 spans 13 amino acids. Using reference TRBV18 and TRBJ2-2 for the parts outside the CDR3, the full variable domain is NAGVMQNPRHLVRRRGQEARLRCSPMKGHSHVYWYRQLPEEGLKFMVYLQKENIIDESGMPKERFSAEFPKEGPSILRIQQVVRGDSAAYFCASSQRDTGELFFGEGSRLTVL.

This clonotype has only a few counts. The chain employs TRBV20-1 and TRBJ2-1; 8 bases agree with TRBD2. J gave up 8 bases and V 5 bases, and 8 bases lay outside the gene matches. The CDR3 sequence is 13 residues long. Germline V gene data show CDR1 as DFQATT and CDR2 as SNEGSKA (reference sequence). Here the CDR3 DNA reads TGCAGTGCTGGCGCCAGCGGGAGCTATGAGCAGTTCTTC. Translation: CSAGASGSYEQFF.

V is TRBV19 and J is TRBJ2-2; a weak D match, TRBD1 (5 bases). Per the germline V gene, CDR1 is LNHDA and CDR2 is SQIVND (reference sequence). CDR3 size: 14 residues. V was pared by 5 bases and J by 7 bases, with 14 bases between. The CDR3 DNA is TGTGCCAGTAGTCACGCAGGGTGGAACGGGGAGCTGTTTTTT. It is translated as CASSHAGWNGELFF.

In this sample, this clonotype turned up a few times. The chain recombines TRBV20-1 with TRBJ1-1; D remains unclear. V was trimmed by 4 bases and J by 5 bases, leaving 14 bases between them. CDR1 and CDR2 (germline): DFQATT, SNEGSKA (reference sequence). CDR3 length: 13 residues. As DNA, the CDR3 is TGCAGTGCTACCATCTTGGTCGGTACTGAAGCTTTCTTT. Protein: CSATILVGTEAFF.

This clonotype was observed many times. The gene calls are TRBV20-1 and TRBJ2-2, with D unresolved. The CDR3 is 15 residues long. The V end lost 5 bases, the J end lost 7 bases, and 20 bases lay between the germline ends. Germline V gene lookup returns CDR1 DFQATT and CDR2 SNEGSKA (reference sequence). DNA of the CDR3: TGCAGTGCTTCCCCCGGAGCAGCCGCCTTCGGGGAGCTGTTTTTT. It translates to CSASPGAAAFGELFF.

This clonotype has just a few counts. The gene calls are TRBV10-1 and TRBJ2-3; D gene unclear. The germline V gene encodes CDR1 WNHNN and CDR2 SYGVQD (reference sequence). The CDR3 contains 18 residues. Trimming stripped 5 bases from V and 3 bases from J, with 24 bases between. The CDR3 DNA is TGCGCCAGCAGTATGACCAGGCGGTCCTTGACCAGAACAGATACGCAGTATTTT. This translates into CASSMTRRSLTRTDTQYF.

This clonotype was recorded at least ten times. The gene calls are TRBV27 and TRBJ2-7, with D possibly being TRBD1 (5 bases). Trimming removed 6 bases at V and 6 bases at J, with 12 bases between. This CDR3 contains 12 residues. CDR1 and CDR2 from the germline V gene are MNHEY and SMNVEV (reference sequence). The CDR3 spells CASSTPGSEQYF. CDR3 sequence (DNA): TGTGCCAGCAGCACCCCAGGGTCCGAGCAGTACTTC.

This sequence joins TRBV6-1 and TRBJ2-5, with 9 bases identical to TRBD1. Germline trimming cut 6 bases from V and 4 bases from J; bases unmatched to any gene: 3. This CDR3 comprises 13 residues. Looked up from germline, CDR1 is MNHNS and CDR2 is SASEGT. The chain's CDR3 is CASRGQGIETQYF. The DNA for the CDR3 is TGTGCCAGCAGAGGACAGGGGATAGAGACCCAGTACTTC.

This clonotype was counted only a few times. This sequence joins TRBV20-1 and TRBJ1-4; D may be TRBD1 (5 bases). Per the germline V gene, CDR1 is DFQATT and CDR2 is SNEGSKA (reference sequence). The V gene lost 3 bases and the J gene lost 8 bases, with 13 bases spanning the gap. The CDR3 has 13 residues. In DNA, the CDR3 is TGCAGTGCTAGTCGGGGAGGGGACGAAAAACTGTTTTTT. Its translation: CSASRGGDEKLFF.

The chain carries TRBV29-1 and TRBJ2-3, with D maybe TRBD1 (5 bases). Trimming removed 4 bases from V and 6 bases from J, with 20 bases in between. CDR1 and CDR2 (germline): SQVTM, ANQGSEA. CDR3 length: 15 amino acids. In DNA, the CDR3 is TGCAGCGTTGTGTTCATGGGGCAGGTTGACGATACGCAGTATTTT. This encodes CSVVFMGQVDDTQYF.

This clonotype was found many times. V and J are TRBV3-1 and TRBJ2-7; 9 bases agree with TRBD2. Trimming took 4 bases from V and 2 from J; bases not matched to a gene: 9. The CDR3 loop spans 16 amino acids. CDR1 LGHDT and CDR2 YNNKEL come from the germline V gene (reference sequence). CDR3 DNA sequence: TGTGCCAGCAGCCCAGGACGCCAGCGGGGGGCCTACGAGCAGTACTTC. It translates to CASSPGRQRGAYEQYF.

This clonotype was observed a few times. The chain carries TRBV5-6 and TRBJ2-1; D is uncertain. Trimming removed 4 bases from V and 1 base from J, with 12 bases in between. The CDR3 spans 15 residues. Per the germline V gene, CDR1 is SGHDT and CDR2 is YYEEEE. This CDR3 reads CASSPRYLSYNEQFF. CDR3 nucleotide sequence: TGTGCCAGCAGCCCGAGGTATTTATCCTACAATGAGCAGTTCTTC.

This clonotype has only a few counts. This rearrangement joins TRBV6-6 to TRBJ1-1; no firm D call. The CDR3 spans 14 residues. Germline CDR1 reads MNHNY; CDR2 reads SVGAGI (reference sequence). V lost 0 bases, J lost 0 bases, and 5 bases lay in between. The CDR3 DNA reads TGTGCCAGCAGTTACTCGTTTTTGAACACTGAAGCTTTCTTT. It translates to CASSYSFLNTEAFF.

This clonotype was seen ten or more times. This chain joins TRBV12-3 or TRBV12-4 and TRBJ2-5, with D perhaps matching TRBD1 (5 bases). The CDR3 covers 16 residues. The V gene lost 3 bases and the J gene lost 5 bases, with 19 bases spanning the gap. This CDR3 reads CASSFQGGRSEETQYF. In DNA, the CDR3 is TGTGCCAGCAGTTTCCAGGGCGGACGTAGTGAGGAGACCCAGTACTTC.